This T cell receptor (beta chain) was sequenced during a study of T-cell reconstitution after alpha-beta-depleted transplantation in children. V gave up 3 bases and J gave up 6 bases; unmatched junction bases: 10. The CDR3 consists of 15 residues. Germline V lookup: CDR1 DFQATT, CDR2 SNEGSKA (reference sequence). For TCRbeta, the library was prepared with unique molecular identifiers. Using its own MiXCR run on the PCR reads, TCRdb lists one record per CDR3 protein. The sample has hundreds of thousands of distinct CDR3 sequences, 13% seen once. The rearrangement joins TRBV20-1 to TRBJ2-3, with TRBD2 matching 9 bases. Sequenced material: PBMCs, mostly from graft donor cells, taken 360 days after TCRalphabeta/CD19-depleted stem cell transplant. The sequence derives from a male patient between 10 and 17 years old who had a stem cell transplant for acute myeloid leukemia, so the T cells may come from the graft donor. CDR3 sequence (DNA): TGCAGTGCTAGCTTGGCTAGCGGGGCGGGCGATACGCAGTATTTT. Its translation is CSASLASGAGDTQYF.